These T cell receptor beta chains were read from a single sample in a study of blood T cells in healthy people across ages. TCRdb re-called the 5' RACE reads through MiXCR, storing one row per CDR3 protein. This sample carries about 1.4 million distinct CDR3 sequences, almost 60% of them seen once, and the ten largest clones take approximately 7%. The sequenced sample was blood. The receptors come from a man between 18 and 35 years old in good health. The CDR3 runs from the conserved cysteine through the conserved F or W. Each record gives: J gene, V gene, clone size, D gene, CDR3 DNA, CDR3 protein. A D gene is named only where the DNA matches it firmly. Part of the rows lack a size; the others show once, few, many or a class for expanded clones.

>TRBJ1-1|TRBV12-3/TRBV12-4|.|.
TGTGCCAGCAGTTTAGGGCATACCACTGAAGCTTTCTTT
CASSLGHTTEAFF
>TRBJ2-1|TRBV5-1|once|TRBD1
TGCGCCAGCAGCGCACACAGGGGACGCTCCTACAATGAGCAGTTCTTC
CASSAHRGRSYNEQFF
>TRBJ2-7|TRBV6-2/TRBV6-3|.|.
TGTGCCAGCAGCGACCCTAGGAGGCCCCCCTACGAGCAGTACTTC
CASSDPRRPPYEQYF
>TRBJ1-2|TRBV25-1|.|.
TGTGCCAGCAGTGAATTTGAACAGGGTGGCTATGGCTACACCTTC
CASSEFEQGGYGYTF
>TRBJ2-5|TRBV10-3|.|TRBD1
TGTGCCATCAGCCTCCCGGGACAGGCGCAAGAGACCCAGTACTTC
CAISLPGQAQETQYF
>TRBJ2-5|TRBV6-2/TRBV6-3|.|TRBD2
TGTGCCAGCAGCGCGCTAGCGGGCAGTGAGACCCAGTACTTC
CASSALAGSETQYF
>TRBJ2-3|TRBV11-2|.|TRBD1
TGTGCCAGCAGCTGGGGACAGGGGTCAGATACGCAGTATTTT
CASSWGQGSDTQYF
>TRBJ2-7|TRBV7-8|.|.
TGTGCCAGCAGCGTAGTTGGGGGCTACGAGCAGTACTTC
CASSVVGGYEQYF
>TRBJ2-1|TRBV27|few|TRBD2
TGTGCCAGTAATAGGGGGACTAGCGGCTACAATGAGCAGTTCTTC
CASNRGTSGYNEQFF
>TRBJ2-1|TRBV4-2|.|TRBD2
TGTGCCAGCAGCCAAGATGACTCCCCGGGAGGTAATGAGCAGTTCTTC
CASSQDDSPGGNEQFF
>TRBJ1-5|TRBV6-1|.|.
TGTGCCAGCAGTGAATCGAACGCGGCAGGAGGCCTTGATCAGCCCCAGCATTTT
CASSESNAAGGLDQPQHF
>TRBJ1-1|TRBV11-2|.|.
TGTGCCAGCAGCTTAGTAGGCAGGGCGAACACTGAAGCTTTCTTT
CASSLVGRANTEAFF
>TRBJ2-1|TRBV7-9|.|TRBD2
TGTGCCAGCAGCTCTTTAGTAGCGGGAGAGCAGTTCTTC
CASSSLVAGEQFF
>TRBJ2-1|TRBV27|.|.
TGTGCCAGCAGTCAGTGGCCTAATGAGCAGTTCTTC
CASSQWPNEQFF
>TRBJ2-7|TRBV11-2|.|.
TGTGCCAGCAGCTTATACCCCAATTCCTACGAGCAGTACTTC
CASSLYPNSYEQYF
>TRBJ1-2|TRBV18|few|.
TGTGCCAGCTCAGCTCAGGGGAGAGGCGGCTACACCTTC
CASSAQGRGGYTF
>TRBJ2-2|TRBV4-3|.|.
TGCGCCAGCAGCCAAGAACGGACTGACGGGGAGCTGTTTTTT
CASSQERTDGELFF
>TRBJ2-5|TRBV20-1|.|.
TGCAGTGCTAGACGTGACCCACAAGAGACCCAGTACTTC
CSARRDPQETQYF
>TRBJ2-1|TRBV5-1|.|.
TGCGCCAGCAGCAAGGGGGGGCCTGAGCAGTTCTTC
CASSKGGPEQFF
>TRBJ1-2|TRBV7-9|.|.
TGTGCCAGCAGCTTAGGAGAAAGGGGCTACACCTTC
CASSLGERGYTF
>TRBJ2-1|TRBV6-5|.|.
TGTGCCAGCAGTGACGGGCAGCTTGGGCATGAGCAGTTCTTC
CASSDGQLGHEQFF
>TRBJ2-7|TRBV7-9|few|.
TGTGCCAGCAGCCCCTCGCACGAGCAGTACTTC
CASSPSHEQYF
>TRBJ2-7|TRBV6-6|once|TRBD1
TGTGCCAGCAGTAACCGGGACAGTGGCCTATACGAGCAGTACTTC
CASSNRDSGLYEQYF
>TRBJ1-2|TRBV29-1|few|.
TGCAGCGTTGGTGGTTCCCCTAACTATGGCTACACCTTC
CSVGGSPNYGYTF
>TRBJ2-1|TRBV30|.|.
TGTGCCTGGGTACAGGAAAACTACAATGAGCAGTTCTTC
CAWVQENYNEQFF
>TRBJ2-1|TRBV7-2|.|TRBD1
TGTGCCAGCAGCTCCTACGGGACAGGAACCAATGAGCAGTTCTTC
CASSSYGTGTNEQFF
>TRBJ2-7|TRBV12-3/TRBV12-4|.|.
TGTGCCAGCAGTTTAGAAGAGGTTGGACCCTACGAGCAGTACTTC
CASSLEEVGPYEQYF
>TRBJ2-1|TRBV27|.|.
TGTGCCAGCAGTTTATCGGAGACTCCAAGTTACAATGAGCAGTTCTTC
CASSLSETPSYNEQFF
>TRBJ2-1|TRBV20-1|.|TRBD2
TGCAGTGCTTCGGGAGGCGGGAACGAGCAGTTCTTC
CSASGGGNEQFF
>TRBJ2-2|TRBV11-1|few|.
TGTGCCAGCAGCTTAGGGGGTTCGAACACCGGGGAGCTGTTTTTT
CASSLGGSNTGELFF
>TRBJ2-3|TRBV20-1|once|TRBD2
TGCAGTGCTAGCTCTAGCGGGAAGAGCACAGATACGCAGTATTTT
CSASSSGKSTDTQYF
>TRBJ1-4|TRBV2|.|.
TGTGCCTCCCGGACGGGGCCCGGTGAAAAACTGTTTTTT
CASRTGPGEKLFF
>TRBJ1-6|TRBV6-1|.|TRBD1
TGTGCCAGCAGTGGGCGGGACAGTTATAATTCACCCCTCCACTTT
CASSGRDSYNSPLHF